The 21 T cell receptor beta chains reported below all come from one sample, sequenced in a study of control samples from healthy donors and cancer patients. Sequencing used immunoSEQ multiplex PCR; TCRdb keeps in-frame clones, though not all of them. The repertoire holds some 130,000 clones, around 93% seen once, with around 1.6% in the top ten. The specimen sequenced was PBMCs. The receptors stem from a man over 45 with head and neck cancer.

The V gene is TRBV28, the J gene TRBJ2-4, with D possibly being TRBD2 (5 bases). The CDR3 sequence is 15 residues long. CDR1 MDHEN and CDR2 SYDVKM come from the germline V gene. Trimming removed 5 bases at V and 9 bases at J, with 20 bases between. The DNA of the CDR3 is TGTGCCAGCAGTCTCACTAACGGGATTGGGCGCATTCAGTACTTC. Translation: CASSLTNGIGRIQYF.

V usage is TRBV7-8 and J usage is TRBJ2-3; possible D gene TRBD2, 6 bases. This CDR3 contains 16 residues. Germline V gives CDR1 SGHVS, CDR2 FQNEAQ. V was cut by 1 base and J by 0 bases, with 11 bases left in between. This CDR3 reads CASSLEAGPSTDTQYF. The CDR3, as DNA: TGTGCCAGCAGCTTAGAGGCGGGGCCTAGCACAGATACGCAGTATTTT.

The rearrangement uses TRBV30 and TRBJ2-2, with 7 bases matching TRBD1. Germline lookup yields CDR1 GTSNPN and CDR2 SVGIG (reference sequence). The CDR3 has 12 residues. V was clipped by 8 bases and J by 5 bases; unmatched bases: 5. As DNA, the CDR3 is TGTGCCCGACAGGGTTATACCGGGGAGCTGTTTTTT. Translated, it gives CARQGYTGELFF.

V and J are TRBV19 and TRBJ2-5; 10 bases agree with TRBD1. Germline values: CDR1 LNHDA, CDR2 SQIVND (reference sequence). This CDR3 contains 14 residues. V trimming: 6 bases; J trimming: 2 bases; junction bases outside the gene matches: 3. This CDR3 is CASRDRGRQETQYF. The CDR3, as DNA: TGTGCCAGTAGGGACAGGGGGAGACAAGAGACCCAGTACTTC.

V gene TRBV18 combines with J gene TRBJ2-3, with 10 bases matching TRBD2. Germline CDR1 KGHSH, CDR2 LQKENI. Unmatched junction bases numbered 4, after V lost 1 base and J lost 3 bases. This CDR3 comprises 16 residues. CDR3 sequence (DNA): TGTGCCAGCTCACCACGGAGCGGGGGGGCAACAGATACGCAGTATTTT. This gives the protein CASSPRSGGATDTQYF.

The V call is TRBV18, the J call TRBJ1-1; possibly TRBD1 for D (5 bases). In germline, CDR1 is KGHSH, CDR2 LQKENI. This CDR3 is 13 amino acids long. The ends were cut back, 8 bases at V and 0 bases at J, with 10 bases in the middle. CDR3 residues: CASTGGLNTEAFF. CDR3 in DNA: TGTGCCAGCACGGGGGGATTGAACACTGAAGCTTTCTTT.

The chain recombines TRBV27 with TRBJ1-6; possible D gene TRBD1, 6 bases. CDR1 is MNHEY and CDR2 is SMNVEV in the germline V gene (reference sequence). The CDR3 is 15 residues long. The V end was cut by 5 bases, the J end by 6 bases, with 14 bases between. The CDR3 reads CASSPQGLGNSPLHF. The CDR3 region has the DNA TGTGCCAGCAGTCCCCAGGGGTTGGGTAATTCACCCCTCCACTTT.

The chain recombines TRBV10-3 with TRBJ2-3; 8 bases line up with TRBD2. CDR3 length: 14 residues. Germline CDR1 and CDR2: ENHRY and SYGVKD. In nucleotides, the CDR3 is TGTGCGGTGAGAGGAGGCGGGGGGAGGGATACGCAGTATTTT. Translation gives CAVRGGGGRDTQYF.

The chain links TRBV4-3 to TRBJ2-3; the D is unclear. Deletions cut 1 base from V and 5 bases from J, with 13 bases between. This CDR3 is built from 15 residues. Germline V lookup: CDR1 LGHNA, CDR2 YSLEER. The DNA of the CDR3 is TGCGCCAGCAGCCAAGCCTTCTCGGTTAGAGATACGCAGTATTTT. Amino acid sequence: CASSQAFSVRDTQYF.

The rearrangement uses TRBV28 and TRBJ2-2; D is ambiguous. Germline values: CDR1 MDHEN, CDR2 SYDVKM. The CDR3 totals 14 residues. Trimming stripped 3 bases from V and 1 base from J, with 6 bases between. The CDR3 bases are TGTGCCAGCAGTTTTTATCGGAACACCGGGGAGCTGTTTTTT. Its translation: CASSFYRNTGELFF.

The chain is built from TRBV19 and TRBJ2-4; 7 bases map to TRBD2. This CDR3 spans 16 amino acids. Losses at the gene ends were 6 bases for V and 3 bases for J; bases not matched to a gene: 11. Looked up from germline, CDR1 is LNHDA and CDR2 is SQIVND (reference sequence). CDR3 sequence reads: CASSHLGGEGKNIQYF. The CDR3 nucleotides are TGTGCCAGTAGCCATCTAGGCGGGGAGGGCAAAAACATTCAGTACTTC.

The V call is TRBV7-2, the J call TRBJ2-7; no reliable D call. Trimming stripped 2 bases from V and 4 bases from J, with 15 bases between. The CDR3 has 15 amino acids. The germline CDR1 and CDR2 sequences are SGHTA and FQGNSA. This CDR3 is CASSLPRPRRYEQYF. DNA for the CDR3: TGTGCCAGCAGCTTACCCCGACCCAGAAGGTACGAGCAGTACTTC.

This chain connects TRBV5-4 to TRBJ2-2, with D perhaps matching TRBD1 (6 bases). The CDR3 runs to 14 residues. Germline CDR1 and CDR2: SGHNT and YYREEE (reference sequence). The ends were cut back, 0 bases at V and 5 bases at J, with 8 bases in the middle. CDR3 nucleotides: TGTGCCAGCAGCTTGGACAGGGCTACCGGGGAGCTGTTTTTT. This codes for CASSLDRATGELFF.

V is TRBV29-1 and J is TRBJ2-2, with no clear D. The V and J ends lost 6 bases and 1 base respectively, with 6 bases between them. CDR1 and CDR2 (germline): SQVTM, ANQGSEA. The CDR3 runs to 12 residues. This CDR3 is CSVVWNTGELFF. DNA for the CDR3: TGCAGCGTGGTTTGGAACACCGGGGAGCTGTTTTTT.

The V and J genes are TRBV19 and TRBJ1-2, with 9 bases lining up with TRBD1. Germline CDR1 is LNHDA and CDR2 is SQIVND (reference sequence). The length of the CDR3 is 11 residues. Trimming cost V 8 bases and J 5 bases; bases outside gene matches: 0. CDR3 protein: CASGQGYGYTF. The CDR3 DNA is TGTGCCAGTGGACAGGGGTATGGCTACACCTTC.

The chain employs TRBV30 and TRBJ2-7; D perhaps matches TRBD1 (5 bases). The CDR3 extends over 14 amino acids. Trimming removed 3 bases from V and 2 bases from J, with 14 bases in between. CDR1 is GTSNPN and CDR2 is SVGIG in the germline V gene (reference sequence). In DNA form, the CDR3 reads TGTGCCTGGAGATCAGAGCAGGGCCCCTACGAGCAGTACTTC. Protein sequence: CAWRSEQGPYEQYF.

V gene TRBV28 combines with J gene TRBJ1-6, with 8 bases fitting TRBD1. Per germline, CDR1 MDHEN and CDR2 SYDVKM. V shed 3 bases, J shed 7 bases, and the junction held 5 bases outside the gene matches. The CDR3 is made up of 15 amino acids. The DNA for the CDR3 is TGTGCCAGCAGTTTGGACAGGGCGGGAAATTCACCCCTCCACTTT. Translated: CASSLDRAGNSPLHF.

The chain carries TRBV18 and TRBJ2-1; 10 nucleotides line up with TRBD1. The CDR3 runs to 18 residues. The J segment lost 7 bases and the V segment lost 3 bases, leaving 15 bases of the junction unmatched. Germline CDR1 reads KGHSH; CDR2 reads LQKENI. The CDR3 DNA is TGTGCCAGCTCACCCACCCCGGGACAGGGGACGGTGGCAAATGAGCAGTTCTTC. Its protein is CASSPTPGQGTVANEQFF.

This clone was detected once. The gene calls are TRBV7-9 and TRBJ2-7; D gene unclear. V was clipped by 4 bases and J by 0 bases, with 10 bases between them. This CDR3 spans 14 amino acids. Per germline, CDR1 SEHNR and CDR2 FQNEAQ (reference sequence). The CDR3 DNA sequence: TGTGCCAGCAGCTATAGCTACATCTCCTACGAGCAGTACTTC. Residues: CASSYSYISYEQYF.

This clone was found once. The gene calls are TRBV27 and TRBJ1-1; a weak D match, TRBD1 (6 bases). The germline V and J ends were trimmed by 1 base and 1 base, with 10 bases remaining between them. Germline CDR1 reads MNHEY; CDR2 reads SMNVEV (reference sequence). The CDR3 is 15 amino acids. The CDR3 spells CASSLLGGGNTEAFF. CDR3 DNA sequence: TGTGCCAGCAGTTTATTAGGGGGGGGGAACACTGAAGCTTTCTTT.

The chain uses TRBV7-9 and TRBJ1-2; D gene uncertain. Looked up from germline, CDR1 is SEHNR and CDR2 is FQNEAQ (reference sequence). V was trimmed by 1 base and J by 8 bases, leaving 11 bases between them. This CDR3 is 13 amino acids long. CDR3: CASSLETVNGYTF. The DNA for the CDR3 is TGTGCCAGCAGCTTAGAGACGGTTAACGGCTACACCTTC.